Detailed here is one TCR beta chain. The CDR3 has 14 amino acids. Per the germline V gene, CDR1 is SGHDN and CDR2 is FVKESK. Trimming stripped 4 bases from V and 0 bases from J, with 9 bases between. Categorization into cohorts depended on clinical history that participants reported. The data were produced by immunoSEQ multiplex PCR, yet TCRdb's version contains in-frame clones alone and is incomplete. Of approximately 450,000 clones in the sample, 70% to 90% were seen once. The data derive from a study of blood T cell repertoires in COVID-19. Study information: COVID-19 samples from acute and convalescent phases originated in the United States, Italy and Spain.

Sequenced: PBMCs or T cells enriched from blood (not recorded which). The rearrangement uses TRBV14 and TRBJ1-1; D gene ambiguous. This TCR was sampled from a woman under 30 with acute COVID-19. The CDR3 loop is CASSPYRLNTEAFF. CDR3 DNA sequence: TGTGCCAGCAGCCCCTACAGACTGAACACTGAAGCTTTCTTT.